The entry below gives a single TCR beta chain sequence along with its context. Clones were sequenced by immunoSEQ multiplex PCR, and TCRdb holds only the in-frame ones, with some missing. The table has about 25,000 clones, approximately 85% seen once. This specimen belongs to a study of control samples from healthy donors and cancer patients. CDR1 is SEHNR and CDR2 is FQNEAQ in the germline V gene (reference sequence). This CDR3 contains 16 residues. Unmatched junction bases numbered 7, after V lost 2 bases and J lost 5 bases. Sequenced: PBMCs. This TCR came from a woman aged 60-75 years with head and neck cancer. The chain employs TRBV7-9 and TRBJ2-2; 8 bases are shared with TRBD2. In DNA form, the CDR3 reads TGTGCCAGCAGCTTAATGCTCTCTAGCGGGACCGGGGAGCTGTTTTTT. Amino acids: CASSLMLSSGTGELFF.